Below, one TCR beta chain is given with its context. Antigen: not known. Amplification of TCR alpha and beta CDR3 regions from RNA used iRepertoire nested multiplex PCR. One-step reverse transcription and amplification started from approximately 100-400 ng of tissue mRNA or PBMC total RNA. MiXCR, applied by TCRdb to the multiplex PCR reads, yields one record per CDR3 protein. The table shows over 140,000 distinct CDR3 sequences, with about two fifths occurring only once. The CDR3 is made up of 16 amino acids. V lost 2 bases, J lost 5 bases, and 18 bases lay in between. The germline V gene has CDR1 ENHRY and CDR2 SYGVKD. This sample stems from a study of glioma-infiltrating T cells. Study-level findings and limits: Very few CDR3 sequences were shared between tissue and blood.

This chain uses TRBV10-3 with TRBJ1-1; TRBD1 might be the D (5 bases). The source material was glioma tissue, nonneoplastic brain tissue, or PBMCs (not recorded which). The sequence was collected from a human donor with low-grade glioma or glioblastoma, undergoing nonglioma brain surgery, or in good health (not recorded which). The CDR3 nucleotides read TGTGCCATCAGTGAGAATGTGCGGGGGTACGGGACTGAAGCTTTCTTT. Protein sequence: CAISENVRGYGTEAFF.